These T cell receptor beta chains were read from a single sample in a study of response to subunit inactivated influenza vaccine. TCRdb redid the calling of the RT-PCR reads with MiXCR, one entry per CDR3 protein. The sample includes hundreds of thousands of distinct CDR3 sequences, over 9% seen only once; the top ten take approximately 10%. The data were also submitted as part of a second study, on T cells expressing NK-cell markers.

This specimen consisted of PBMCs from blood, obtained on the day of vaccination. These receptors all stem from a man aged 45 to 65 who received an inactivated influenza vaccine. Each CDR3 is given with its conserved first and last residue. D genes are given only for firm matches. Clone size is shown for a subset of rows, as once, few, many or a class of expanded clone.

d_call: TRBD1; v_call: TRBV2; j_call: TRBJ1-6; clone_size: few; cdr3_aa: CAIRDSISYNSPLHF; cdr3_nt: TGTGCCATCCGGGACAGTATATCCTATAATTCACCCCTCCACTTT
d_call: NA; v_call: TRBV11-2; j_call: TRBJ1-1; clone_size: NA; cdr3_aa: CASSLTVPGGNEAFF; cdr3_nt: TGTGCCAGCAGCTTAACCGTTCCCGGCGGTAATGAAGCTTTCTTT
d_call: NA; v_call: TRBV15; j_call: TRBJ2-7; clone_size: NA; cdr3_aa: CATSRGTSYEQYF; cdr3_nt: TGTGCCACCAGCAGAGGAACCTCCTACGAGCAGTACTTC
d_call: NA; v_call: TRBV7-9; j_call: TRBJ2-7; clone_size: many; cdr3_aa: CASSLAGSSYEQYF; cdr3_nt: TGTGCCAGCAGCCTGGCGGGAAGCTCCTACGAGCAGTACTTC
d_call: TRBD1; v_call: TRBV12-3/TRBV12-4; j_call: TRBJ2-2; clone_size: many; cdr3_aa: CASSWDRQEAGELFF; cdr3_nt: TGTGCCAGCAGTTGGGACAGGCAAGAGGCCGGGGAGCTGTTTTTT
d_call: NA; v_call: TRBV7-9; j_call: TRBJ2-5; clone_size: few; cdr3_aa: CASSTGLMDLGLKTQYF; cdr3_nt: TGTGCCAGCAGCACGGGACTTATGGACCTCGGATTGAAGACCCAGTACTTC
d_call: NA; v_call: TRBV21-1; j_call: TRBJ1-2; clone_size: NA; cdr3_aa: CASSRDRRPYGYTF; cdr3_nt: TGTGCCAGCAGCAGGGACAGGCGTCCCTATGGCTACACCTTC
d_call: TRBD1; v_call: TRBV7-8; j_call: TRBJ2-2; clone_size: NA; cdr3_aa: CASSFRGKAGELFF; cdr3_nt: TGTGCCAGCAGTTTCAGGGGGAAGGCCGGGGAGCTGTTTTTT
d_call: NA; v_call: TRBV28; j_call: TRBJ2-4; clone_size: few; cdr3_aa: CASSLGTFRQAIVAKNIQYF; cdr3_nt: TGTGCCAGCAGTTTAGGGACCTTTAGACAGGCGATTGTAGCCAAAAACATTCAGTACTTC
d_call: TRBD1; v_call: TRBV4-3; j_call: TRBJ2-5; clone_size: NA; cdr3_aa: CASSQEGTGPGETQYF; cdr3_nt: TGCGCCAGCAGCCAAGAGGGGACAGGGCCGGGGGAGACCCAGTACTTC
d_call: TRBD2; v_call: TRBV12-3/TRBV12-4; j_call: TRBJ2-2; clone_size: many; cdr3_aa: CATSGGGNTGELFF; cdr3_nt: TGTGCCACCTCCGGCGGGGGAAACACCGGGGAGCTGTTTTTT
d_call: TRBD2; v_call: TRBV12-5; j_call: TRBJ2-1; clone_size: few; cdr3_aa: CASGHTGTKIYNEQFF; cdr3_nt: TGTGCTAGTGGACATACCGGGACTAAGATTTACAATGAGCAGTTCTTC
d_call: NA; v_call: TRBV6-5; j_call: TRBJ1-4; clone_size: NA; cdr3_aa: CASSYDFKNEKLFF; cdr3_nt: TGTGCCAGCAGTTACGACTTTAAGAATGAAAAACTGTTTTTT
d_call: NA; v_call: TRBV29-1; j_call: TRBJ2-5; clone_size: NA; cdr3_aa: CSVGNGGFQETQYF; cdr3_nt: TGCAGCGTGGGGAATGGCGGGTTCCAAGAGACCCAGTACTTC
d_call: TRBD1; v_call: TRBV14; j_call: TRBJ2-7; clone_size: few; cdr3_aa: CASSQGDRGLQYF; cdr3_nt: TGTGCCAGCAGCCAAGGGGACAGGGGACTGCAGTACTTC